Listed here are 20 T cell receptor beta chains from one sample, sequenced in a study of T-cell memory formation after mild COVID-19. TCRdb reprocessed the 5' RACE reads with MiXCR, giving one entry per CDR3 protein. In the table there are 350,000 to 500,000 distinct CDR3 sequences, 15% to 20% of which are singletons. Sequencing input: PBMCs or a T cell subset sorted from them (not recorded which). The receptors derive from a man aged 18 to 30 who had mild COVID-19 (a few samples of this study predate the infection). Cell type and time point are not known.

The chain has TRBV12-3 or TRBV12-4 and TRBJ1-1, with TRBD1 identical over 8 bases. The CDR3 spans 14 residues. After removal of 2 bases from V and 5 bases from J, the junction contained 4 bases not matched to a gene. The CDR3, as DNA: TGTGCCAGCAGTTTACAGGGGGCGCTTACTGAAGCTTTCTTT. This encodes CASSLQGALTEAFF.

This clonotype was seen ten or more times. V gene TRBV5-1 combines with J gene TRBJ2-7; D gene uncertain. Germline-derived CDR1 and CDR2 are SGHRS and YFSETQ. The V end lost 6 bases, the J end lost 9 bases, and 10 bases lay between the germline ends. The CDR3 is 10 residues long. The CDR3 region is CASKIAGQYV. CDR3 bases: TGCGCCAGCAAGATTGCAGGGCAGTACGTC.

This CDR3 reads CASSLAAGTPYEQYF. The CDR3 DNA is TGCGCCAGCAGCTTGGCCGCAGGAACCCCCTACGAGCAGTACTTC. The J gene is TRBJ2-7, the V gene TRBV5-1, with D unclear. The germline CDR1 and CDR2 sequences are SGHRS and YFSETQ. The CDR3 extends over 15 amino acids. Trimming pared 0 bases from V and 2 bases from J, leaving 12 bases between.

The CDR3 region is CASSSRDRAGTEAFF. CDR3 coding DNA: TGTGCCAGCAGCTCTCGGGACAGGGCGGGCACTGAAGCTTTCTTT. V usage is TRBV9 and J usage is TRBJ1-1, with 9 bases lining up with TRBD1. The CDR3 has 15 residues. CDR1 and CDR2 (germline): SGDLS, YYNGEE. The V gene end was trimmed by 4 bases and the J gene end by 4 bases; junction bases not matched to a gene: 8.

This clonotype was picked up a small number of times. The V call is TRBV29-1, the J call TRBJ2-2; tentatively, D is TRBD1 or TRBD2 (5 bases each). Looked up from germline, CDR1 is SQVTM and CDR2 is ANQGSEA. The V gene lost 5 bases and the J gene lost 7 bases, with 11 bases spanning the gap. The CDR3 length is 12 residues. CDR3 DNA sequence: TGCAGCGTTCAAGGGGACGGCGGGGAGCTGTTTTTT. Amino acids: CSVQGDGGELFF.

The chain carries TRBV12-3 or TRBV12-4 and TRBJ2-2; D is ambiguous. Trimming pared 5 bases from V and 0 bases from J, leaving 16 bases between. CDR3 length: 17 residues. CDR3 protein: CASSPGPRQTNTGELFF. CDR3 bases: TGTGCCAGCAGTCCCGGACCGCGGCAAACGAACACCGGGGAGCTGTTTTTT.

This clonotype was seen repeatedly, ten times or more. Here the CDR3 reads CASSLAGPENNSPLHF. Here the CDR3 DNA reads TGCGCCAGCAGCTTGGCCGGTCCAGAAAATAATTCACCCCTCCACTTT. The V gene is TRBV5-1, the J gene TRBJ1-6; D call uncertain. V was clipped by 0 bases and J by 5 bases, with 12 bases between them. CDR3 length equals 16 residues. CDR1 is SGHRS, CDR2 YFSETQ, per germline.

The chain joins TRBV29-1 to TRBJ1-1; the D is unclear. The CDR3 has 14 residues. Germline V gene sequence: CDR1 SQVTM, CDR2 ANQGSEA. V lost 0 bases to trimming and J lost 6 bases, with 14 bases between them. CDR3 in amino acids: CSVEEGSLGSEAFF. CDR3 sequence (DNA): TGCAGCGTTGAAGAGGGGAGCCTGGGTTCTGAAGCTTTCTTT.

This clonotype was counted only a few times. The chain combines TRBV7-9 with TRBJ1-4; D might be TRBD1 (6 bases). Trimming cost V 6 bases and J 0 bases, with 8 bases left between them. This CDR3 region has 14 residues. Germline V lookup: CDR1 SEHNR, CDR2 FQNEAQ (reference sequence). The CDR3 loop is CASSRDTTNEKLFF. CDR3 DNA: TGTGCCAGCAGTCGGGACACAACTAATGAAAAACTGTTTTTT.

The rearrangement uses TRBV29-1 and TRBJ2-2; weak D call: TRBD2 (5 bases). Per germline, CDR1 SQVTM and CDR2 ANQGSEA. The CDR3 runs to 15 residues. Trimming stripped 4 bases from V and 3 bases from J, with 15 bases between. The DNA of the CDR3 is TGCAGCGTTGGTCTGGCAGCGGCGGACACCGGGGAGCTGTTTTTT. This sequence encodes CSVGLAAADTGELFF.

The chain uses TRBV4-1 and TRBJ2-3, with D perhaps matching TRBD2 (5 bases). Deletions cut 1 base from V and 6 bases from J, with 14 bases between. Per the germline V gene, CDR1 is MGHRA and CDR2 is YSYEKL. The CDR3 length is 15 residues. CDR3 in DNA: TGCGCCAGCAGCCAAGGGCGGGCCCACGGGGATACGCAGTATTTT. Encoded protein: CASSQGRAHGDTQYF.

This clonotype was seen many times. The CDR3 loop reads CASSPTVTGKLFF. As DNA, the CDR3 is TGTGCCAGCAGCCCGACAGTTACCGGAAAACTGTTTTTT. The chain employs TRBV14 and TRBJ1-4; possibly TRBD1 for D (5 bases). This CDR3 is built from 13 residues. With 4 bases removed from V and 10 bases from J, the gap between germline ends came to 13 bases. Germline loops: CDR1 SGHDN, CDR2 FVKESK.

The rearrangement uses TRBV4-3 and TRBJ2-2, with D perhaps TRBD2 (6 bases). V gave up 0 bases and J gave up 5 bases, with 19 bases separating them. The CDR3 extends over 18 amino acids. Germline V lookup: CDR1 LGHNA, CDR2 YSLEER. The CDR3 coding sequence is TGCGCCAGCAGCCAAGACGGGGGAGGAAGGACCGCAACCGGGGAGCTGTTTTTT. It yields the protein CASSQDGGGRTATGELFF.

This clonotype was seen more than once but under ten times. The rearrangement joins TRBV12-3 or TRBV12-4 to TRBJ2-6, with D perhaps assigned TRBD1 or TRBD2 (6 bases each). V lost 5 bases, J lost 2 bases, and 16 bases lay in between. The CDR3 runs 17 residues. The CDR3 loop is CASSPYLEGAGANVLTF. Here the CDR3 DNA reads TGTGCCAGCAGTCCCTACCTGGAGGGGGCTGGGGCCAACGTCCTGACTTTC.

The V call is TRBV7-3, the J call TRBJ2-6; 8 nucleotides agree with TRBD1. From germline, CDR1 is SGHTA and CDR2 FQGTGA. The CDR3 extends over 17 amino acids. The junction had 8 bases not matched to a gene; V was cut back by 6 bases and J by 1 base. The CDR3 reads CASSRGQVNSGANVLTF. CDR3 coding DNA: TGTGCCAGCAGTCGGGGACAGGTGAATTCTGGGGCCAACGTCCTGACTTTC.

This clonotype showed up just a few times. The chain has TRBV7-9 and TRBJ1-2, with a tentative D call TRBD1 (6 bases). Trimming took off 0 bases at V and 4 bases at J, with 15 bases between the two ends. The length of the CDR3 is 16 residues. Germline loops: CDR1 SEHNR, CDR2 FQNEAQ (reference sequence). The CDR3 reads CASSLARGRGAYGYTF. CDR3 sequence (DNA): TGTGCCAGCAGCTTAGCGCGAGGCAGGGGAGCCTATGGCTACACCTTC.

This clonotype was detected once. CDR3 loop: CASSGTANNNSPLHF. The DNA of the CDR3 is TGTGCCAGCTCCGGGACAGCTAATAATAATTCACCCCTCCACTTT. The genes are TRBV18 and TRBJ1-6; TRBD1 agrees at 7 bases. Germline CDR1 KGHSH, CDR2 LQKENI. The CDR3 totals 15 residues. V was pared by 6 bases and J by 5 bases, with 7 bases of the junction left unmatched.

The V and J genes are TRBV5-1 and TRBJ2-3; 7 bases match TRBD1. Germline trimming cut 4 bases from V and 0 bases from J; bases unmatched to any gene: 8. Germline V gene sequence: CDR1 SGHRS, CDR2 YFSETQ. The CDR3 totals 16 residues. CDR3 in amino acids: CASSGDRAGSTDTQYF. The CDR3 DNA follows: TGCGCCAGCAGCGGTGACAGGGCTGGGAGCACAGATACGCAGTATTTT.

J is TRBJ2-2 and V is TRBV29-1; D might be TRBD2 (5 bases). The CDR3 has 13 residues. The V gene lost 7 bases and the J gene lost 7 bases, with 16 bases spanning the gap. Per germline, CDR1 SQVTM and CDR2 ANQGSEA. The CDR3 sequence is CSGSLTGSGELFF. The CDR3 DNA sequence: TGCAGCGGGTCCTTAACGGGGAGCGGGGAGCTGTTTTTT.

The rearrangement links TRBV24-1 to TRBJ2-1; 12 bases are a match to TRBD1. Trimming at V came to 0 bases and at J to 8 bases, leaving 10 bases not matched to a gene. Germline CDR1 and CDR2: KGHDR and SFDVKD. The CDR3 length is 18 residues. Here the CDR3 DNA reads TGTGCCACCAGTGATTTGCGGACCGGGACAGGGGGCCTTGATGAGCAGTTCTTC. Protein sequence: CATSDLRTGTGGLDEQFF.